A single sample gave rise to the 2 T cell receptor beta chains below, sequenced in a study of blood T cells in healthy people across ages. Using a J-beta primer mix together with a sample-barcoded 5' primer, a second PCR was run for about 6 to 11 cycles. Via MiXCR, TCRdb re-called the 5' RACE reads, giving one row per CDR3 protein. The data show 700,000 to 950,000 distinct CDR3 sequences, 55% to 70% seen once. The source material was blood. All receptors derive from a man aged 30 to 39 in good health.

This clonotype came up once. The chain employs TRBV7-9 and TRBJ2-7; D is undetermined. There are 15 residues in the CDR3. The germline CDR1 and CDR2 sequences are SEHNR and FQNEAQ (reference sequence). V was cut by 5 bases and J by 7 bases, with 21 bases left in between. CDR3 nucleotides: TGTGCCAGCAGCCCCCCCCTCCAGAACTACAATGAGCAGTACTTC. Encoded protein: CASSPPLQNYNEQYF.

This clonotype was observed a handful of times. CDR3 residues: CSAPTGTGPNDEQFF. The CDR3 coding sequence is TGCAGTGCGCCAACCGGGACAGGACCCAACGACGAGCAGTTCTTC. This chain links TRBV20-1 with TRBJ2-1, with 8 positions matching TRBD1. The germline V gene encodes CDR1 DFQATT and CDR2 SNEGSKA (reference sequence). The CDR3 has 15 amino acids. Germline trimming cut 6 bases from V and 10 bases from J; bases unmatched to any gene: 17.